The next 17 T cell receptor beta chains were all read from a single sample in a study of neurological immune-mediated disorders. Time point: longitudinal time-point 2. TCRdb re-called the 5' RACE reads with MiXCR, one entry per CDR3 protein. The sample has approximately 80,000 distinct CDR3 sequences; around 6% are singletons. Material for sequencing was PBMCs. These receptors originate from a woman aged 60 to 75 with multiple sclerosis.

The J gene is TRBJ2-3, the V gene TRBV7-9, with D perhaps matching TRBD1 (5 bases). V was trimmed by 4 bases and J by 2 bases, leaving 19 bases between them. The CDR3 has 17 residues. Germline CDR1 SEHNR, CDR2 FQNEAQ (reference sequence). The CDR3 DNA reads TGTGCCAGCAGCTATGCAGTTGACTGGGGCCCCACAGATACGCAGTATTTT. As protein: CASSYAVDWGPTDTQYF. Full variable domain (remainder filled in from reference TRBV7-9 and TRBJ2-3): DTGVSQNPRHKITKRGQNVTFRCDPISEHNRLYWYRQTLGQGPEFLTYFQNEAQLEKSRLLSDRFSAERPKGSFSTLEIQRTEQGDSAMYLCASSYAVDWGPTDTQYFGPGTRLTVL.

By share, this clonotype counts as medium-sized. The rearrangement links TRBV20-1 to TRBJ2-7, with unresolved D. The CDR3 has 12 residues. Trimming cost V 1 base and J 3 bases, with 7 bases left between them. CDR1 is DFQATT and CDR2 is SNEGSKA in the germline V gene (reference sequence). CDR3 DNA sequence: TGCAGTGCTAGAGGCCTGCTCTACGAGCAGTACTTC. Residues: CSARGLLYEQYF.

This clonotype showed up just a few times. The J gene is TRBJ1-1, the V gene TRBV27, with 8 positions matching TRBD1. This CDR3 is 17 amino acids long. Per germline, CDR1 MNHEY and CDR2 SMNVEV (reference sequence). The trim removed 0 bases at V and 6 bases at J, leaving 12 bases unmatched. The CDR3 protein is CASSLSPKWTGKAEAFF. The CDR3 coding sequence is TGTGCCAGCAGTTTATCACCTAAATGGACAGGGAAGGCTGAAGCTTTCTTT.

This clonotype has only a few counts. The chain is built from TRBV7-6 and TRBJ2-7, with a tentative D call TRBD1 (6 bases). The CDR3 length is 12 residues. V lost 4 bases, J lost 4 bases, and 8 bases lay in between. The germline gives CDR1 SGHVS, CDR2 FNYEAQ. DNA of the CDR3: TGTGCCAGCAGCTCTCAGGGGTACGAGCAGTACTTC. Translation gives CASSSQGYEQYF. Using reference TRBV7-6 and TRBJ2-7 for the parts outside the CDR3, the full variable domain is GAGVSQSPRYKVTKRGQDVALRCDPISGHVSLYWYRQALGQGPEFLTYFNYEAQQDKSGLPNDRFSAERPEGSISTLTIQRTEQRDSAMYRCASSSQGYEQYFGPGTRLTVT.

This clonotype has ten or more counts. The chain carries TRBV6-6 and TRBJ2-6, with a weak D call TRBD1 (5 bases). Germline V CDR1 and CDR2: MNHNY, SVGAGI (reference sequence). The CDR3 is 16 residues long. Trimming shortened V by 6 bases and J by 1 base, and 13 bases separated the two germline ends. The CDR3, as DNA: TGTGCCAGCAGGTCCCGACAGAAATCTGGGGCCAACGTCCTGACTTTC. Its protein is CASRSRQKSGANVLTF.

This clonotype has a count of ten or more. V usage is TRBV11-2 and J usage is TRBJ2-1; 9 bases match TRBD2. The CDR3 consists of 15 residues. The germline V gene has CDR1 SGHAT and CDR2 FQNNGV. V shed 3 bases and J 6 bases; nucleotides not matched to a gene: 6. DNA of the CDR3: TGTGCCAGCAGCTTGGCGGGGGGGCCGTCCAATGAGCAGTTCTTC. Protein: CASSLAGGPSNEQFF.

This clonotype was detected ten times or more. The chain employs TRBV6-2 or TRBV6-3 and TRBJ2-7, with a possible D match to TRBD2 (6 bases). Trimming shortened V by 5 bases and J by 6 bases, and 20 bases separated the two germline ends. The CDR3 sequence is 15 residues long. CDR1 is MNHEY and CDR2 is SVGEGT in the germline V gene. The CDR3 DNA is TGTGCCAGCAGTGCGGGGACGAATTTGGTCTCCGAGCAGTACTTC. It yields the protein CASSAGTNLVSEQYF.

The chain links TRBV29-1 to TRBJ2-6, with D unclear. Germline V gene data show CDR1 as SQVTM and CDR2 as ANQGSEA. Between the trimmed V and J ends, which lost 6 bases and 19 bases, there was a span of 19 bases. This CDR3 region has 11 residues. CDR3 sequence (DNA): TGCAGCGTCTGTGACACTCTACCTTGCACTTTC. Translated, it gives CSVCDTLPCTF.

At least ten counts were recorded for this clonotype. The chain joins TRBV9 to TRBJ1-2; 7 bases are a match to TRBD1. This CDR3 contains 14 residues. The germline V gene has CDR1 SGDLS and CDR2 YYNGEE. V lost 4 bases and J lost 5; bases outside the gene matches: 8. CDR3 in amino acids: CASSHDRVGYGYTF. DNA for the CDR3: TGTGCCAGCAGCCATGACAGGGTTGGTTATGGCTACACCTTC.

This clonotype has ten or more counts. This sequence joins TRBV5-1 and TRBJ2-1; 9 bases map to TRBD1. Germline CDR1 reads SGHRS; CDR2 reads YFSETQ. V lost 4 bases, J lost 9 bases, and 17 bases stayed unmatched. CDR3 size: 17 residues. CDR3 region: CASSLPPTGGARSEQFF. CDR3 bases: TGCGCCAGCAGCCTGCCCCCTACAGGGGGCGCGCGGAGTGAGCAGTTCTTC.

This clonotype has a count of ten or more. V usage is TRBV18 and J usage is TRBJ1-6; maybe TRBD1 (5 bases). The CDR3 has 15 residues. The V end was cut by 1 base, the J end by 7 bases, with 11 bases between. Germline values: CDR1 KGHSH, CDR2 LQKENI. The CDR3 spells CASSPRGQTNSPLHF. CDR3 in DNA: TGTGCCAGCTCACCACGGGGCCAGACCAATTCACCCCTCCACTTT.

This clonotype was counted ten times or more. The V call is TRBV21-1, the J call TRBJ1-1. TRBV21-1 corresponds to a pseudogene. The CDR3 runs to 14 residues. CDR3 sequence reads: CASSNPDPNTEAFF. DNA of the CDR3: TGTGCCAGCAGCAATCCAGACCCGAACACTGAAGCTTTCTTT.

This clonotype has ten or more counts. The chain couples TRBV7-9 to TRBJ2-5, with D unclear. The V gene's germline CDR1 is SEHNR and CDR2 FQNEAQ (reference sequence). This CDR3 comprises 15 residues. Trimming stripped 1 base from V and 1 base from J, with 10 bases between. CDR3: CASSLEGGPQETQYF. CDR3 sequence (DNA): TGTGCCAGCAGCTTAGAAGGCGGTCCCCAAGAGACCCAGTACTTC.

In the case of this clonotype: An end of the junction does not agree with germline; a read error may underlie this. The chain has TRBV11-2 and TRBJ1-2, with D tentatively TRBD1 (5 bases). Germline loops: CDR1 SGHAT, CDR2 FQNNGV. The CDR3 is 14 residues long. The CDR3: CASTPYGGVYGYTF. The CDR3 nucleotides read TGTGCCAGCACCCCCTATGGGGGTGTGTATGGATACACCTTC.

At least ten counts were recorded for this clonotype. The V call is TRBV5-1, the J call TRBJ1-1, with D possibly TRBD1 on 5 matching bases. The germline gives CDR1 SGHRS, CDR2 YFSETQ. The CDR3 is 14 amino acids. The V end lost 6 bases, the J end lost 0 bases, and 12 bases lay between the germline ends. The CDR3 is CASTPGTVNTEAFF. The DNA for the CDR3 is TGCGCCAGCACCCCAGGGACCGTGAACACTGAAGCTTTCTTT.

This clonotype was seen repeatedly, ten times or more. This chain connects TRBV5-1 to TRBJ2-7, with D maybe TRBD2 (5 bases). There are 15 residues in the CDR3. The V gene lost 1 base and the J gene lost 0 bases, with 11 bases spanning the gap. Germline V gives CDR1 SGHRS, CDR2 YFSETQ. CDR3 protein: CASSLPGSYSYEQYF. CDR3 DNA: TGCGCCAGCAGCTTGCCGGGATCCTACTCCTACGAGCAGTACTTC.

This clonotype has a count of ten or more. The chain has TRBV6-1 and TRBJ1-1; D remains ambiguous. CDR1 and CDR2 from the germline V gene are MNHNS and SASEGT. V was trimmed by 8 bases and J by 1 base, leaving 5 bases between them. This CDR3 has 11 residues. For the CDR3, the DNA is TGTGCCAGCGTGGAGAACACTGAAGCTTTCTTT. It translates to CASVENTEAFF.